This T cell receptor (beta chain) was captured in a study of glioma-infiltrating T cells after dendritic cell vaccination. As for the study in general: Treatment, given 2003 to 2012, was autologous tumor lysate-pulsed dendritic cell vaccination.

The CDR3 runs 15 residues. Germline loops: CDR1 SGHTA, CDR2 FQGNSA. V was trimmed by 1 base and J by 6 bases, leaving 15 bases between them. Assay used: immunoSEQ multiplex PCR; TCRdb lists only in-frame clones, some missing. The table includes about 87,000 clones, around 86% detected once. Time point meaning: after dendritic cell vaccination, including at tumor progression/relapse. Fresh-frozen tumor tissue and more than two years of survival data were available for all. All glioblastoma patients lacked an isocitrate dehydrogenase mutation. PBMC sampling occurred before vaccination, two weeks after the third dose, and at progression.

This clonotype was obtained from a human donor with glioblastoma. Sample: blood, taken after dendritic cell vaccination. This chain connects TRBV7-2 to TRBJ1-2; D is perhaps TRBD1 (5 bases). In nucleotides, the CDR3 is TGTGCCAGCAGCTTAGTGGGGACTGGGAGAAATGGCTACACCTTC. Its translation is CASSLVGTGRNGYTF.